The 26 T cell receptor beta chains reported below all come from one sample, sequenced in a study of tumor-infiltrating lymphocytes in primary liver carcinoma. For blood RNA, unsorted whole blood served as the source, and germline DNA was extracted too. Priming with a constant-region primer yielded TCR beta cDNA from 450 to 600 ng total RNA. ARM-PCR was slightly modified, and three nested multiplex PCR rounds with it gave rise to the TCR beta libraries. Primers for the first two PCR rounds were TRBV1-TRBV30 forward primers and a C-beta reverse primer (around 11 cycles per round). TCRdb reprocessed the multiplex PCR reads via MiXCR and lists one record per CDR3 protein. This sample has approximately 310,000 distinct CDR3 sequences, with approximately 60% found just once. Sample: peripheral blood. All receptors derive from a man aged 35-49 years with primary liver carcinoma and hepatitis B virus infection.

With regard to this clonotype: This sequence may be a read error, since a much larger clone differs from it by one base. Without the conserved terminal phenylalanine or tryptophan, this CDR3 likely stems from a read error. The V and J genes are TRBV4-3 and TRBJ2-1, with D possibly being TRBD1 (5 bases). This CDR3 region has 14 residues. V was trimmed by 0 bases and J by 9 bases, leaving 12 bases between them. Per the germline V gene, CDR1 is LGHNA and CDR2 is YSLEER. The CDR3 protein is CASSQDGRVSEQFL. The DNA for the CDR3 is TGCGCCAGCAGCCAAGATGGCAGGGTCAGTGAGCAGTTCTTA.

The chain's CDR3 is CASSQKSGDQPQHF. DNA for the CDR3: TGTGCCAGCAGCCAAAAAAGTGGGGATCAGCCCCAGCATTTT. The V and J genes are TRBV5-8 and TRBJ1-5; no clear D. The CDR3 extends over 14 amino acids. V dropped 4 bases and J dropped 5 bases, with 13 bases sitting between them. CDR1 and CDR2 (germline): SGHTS, YDEGEE.

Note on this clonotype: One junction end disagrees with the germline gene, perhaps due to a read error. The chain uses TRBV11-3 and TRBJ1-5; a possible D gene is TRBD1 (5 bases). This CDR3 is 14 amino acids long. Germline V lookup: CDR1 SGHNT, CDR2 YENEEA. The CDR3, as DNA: TGTGCCACCAGCCTTCCGGCGGGGGATCAGCCTCAGCATTTT. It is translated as CATSLPAGDQPQHF.

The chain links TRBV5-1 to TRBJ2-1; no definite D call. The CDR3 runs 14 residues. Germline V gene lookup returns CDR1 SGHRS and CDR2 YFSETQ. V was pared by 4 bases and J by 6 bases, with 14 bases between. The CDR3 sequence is CASSTHNPRNEQFF. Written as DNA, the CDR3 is TGCGCCAGCAGCACCCACAACCCCCGCAATGAGCAGTTCTTC.

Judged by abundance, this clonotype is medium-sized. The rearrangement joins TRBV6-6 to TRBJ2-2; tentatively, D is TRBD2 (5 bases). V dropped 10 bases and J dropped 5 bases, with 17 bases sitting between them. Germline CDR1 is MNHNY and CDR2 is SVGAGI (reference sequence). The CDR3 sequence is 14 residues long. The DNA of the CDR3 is TGTGCCATCTCCGTCGCCCGAGGGACCGGGGAGCTGTTTTTT. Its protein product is CAISVARGTGELFF.

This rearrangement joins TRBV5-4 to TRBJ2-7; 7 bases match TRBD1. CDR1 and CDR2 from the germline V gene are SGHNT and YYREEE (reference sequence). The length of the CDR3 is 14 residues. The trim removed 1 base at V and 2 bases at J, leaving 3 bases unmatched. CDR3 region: CASSLFGQAYEQYF. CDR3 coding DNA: TGTGCCAGCAGCTTGTTCGGACAGGCCTACGAGCAGTACTTC. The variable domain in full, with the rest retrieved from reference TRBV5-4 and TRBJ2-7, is ETGVTQSPTHLIKTRGQQVTLRCSSQSGHNTVSWYQQALGQGPQFIFQYYREEENGRGNFPPRFSGLQFPNYSSELNVNALELDDSALYLCASSLFGQAYEQYFGPGTRLTVT.

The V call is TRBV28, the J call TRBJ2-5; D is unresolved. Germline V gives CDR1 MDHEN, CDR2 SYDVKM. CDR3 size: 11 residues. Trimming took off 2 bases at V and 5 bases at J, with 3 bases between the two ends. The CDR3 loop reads CASSLMETQYF. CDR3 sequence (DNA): TGTGCCAGCAGTTTAATGGAGACCCAGTACTTC.

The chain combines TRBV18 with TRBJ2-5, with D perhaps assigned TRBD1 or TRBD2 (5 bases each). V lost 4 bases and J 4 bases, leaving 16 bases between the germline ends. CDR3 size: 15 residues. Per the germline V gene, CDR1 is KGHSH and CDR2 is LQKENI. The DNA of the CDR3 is TGTGCCAGCTCACGATCGATCGGGGCCTCAGAGACCCAGTACTTC. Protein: CASSRSIGASETQYF.

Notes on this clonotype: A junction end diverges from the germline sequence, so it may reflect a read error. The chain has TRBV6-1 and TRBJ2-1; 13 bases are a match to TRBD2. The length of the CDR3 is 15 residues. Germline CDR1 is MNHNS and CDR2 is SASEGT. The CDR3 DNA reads TGTGTCAGCAGAGGGGGACTAGCGGGGCTTTATGGGCAGTTCTTC. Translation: CVSRGGLAGLYGQFF.

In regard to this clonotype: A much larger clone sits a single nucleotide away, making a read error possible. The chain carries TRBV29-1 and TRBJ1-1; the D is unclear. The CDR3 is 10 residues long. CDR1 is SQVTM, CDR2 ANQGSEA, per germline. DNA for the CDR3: TGCAGCGTTGTGAACACTGAAGTTTTCTTT. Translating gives CSVVNTEVFF.

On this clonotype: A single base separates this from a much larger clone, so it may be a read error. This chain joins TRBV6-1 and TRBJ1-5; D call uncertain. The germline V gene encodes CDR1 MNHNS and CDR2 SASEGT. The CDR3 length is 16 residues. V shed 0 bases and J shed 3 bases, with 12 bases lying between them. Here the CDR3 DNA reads TGTGCCAGCAGTGAAGCGCACGAGGGAAACAATCAGCCCCAGCATTTT. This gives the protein CASSEAHEGNNQPQHF.

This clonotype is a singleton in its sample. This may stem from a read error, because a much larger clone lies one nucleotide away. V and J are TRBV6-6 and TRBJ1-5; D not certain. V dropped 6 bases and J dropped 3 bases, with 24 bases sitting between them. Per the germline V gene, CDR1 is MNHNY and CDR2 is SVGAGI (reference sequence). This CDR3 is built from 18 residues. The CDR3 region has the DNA TGTGCCAGCAGCTATCCTCAAGATCGGGTGGGAGACAATCAGCCCCAGCATTTT. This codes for CASSYPQDRVGDNQPQHF.

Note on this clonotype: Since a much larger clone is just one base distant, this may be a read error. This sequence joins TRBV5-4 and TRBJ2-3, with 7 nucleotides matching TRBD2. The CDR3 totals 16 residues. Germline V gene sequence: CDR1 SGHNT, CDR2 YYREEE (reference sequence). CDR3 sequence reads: CVSSYGGNSRPDTQYF. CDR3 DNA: TGTGTCAGCAGCTACGGGGGGAACTCCCGGCCAGATACGCAGTATTTT.

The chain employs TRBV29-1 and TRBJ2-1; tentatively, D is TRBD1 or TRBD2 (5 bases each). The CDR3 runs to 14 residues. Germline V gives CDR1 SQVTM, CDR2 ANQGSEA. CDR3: CSAARDQTYNEQFF. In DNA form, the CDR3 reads TGCAGTGCCGCAAGGGACCAAACTTACAATGAGCAGTTCTTC.

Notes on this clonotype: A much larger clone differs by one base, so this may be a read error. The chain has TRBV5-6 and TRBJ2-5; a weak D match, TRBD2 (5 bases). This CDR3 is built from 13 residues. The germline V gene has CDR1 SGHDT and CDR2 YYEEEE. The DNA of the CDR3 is TGTGCCAGCGGCTTGACTGGAGAGGGGACCCAGTACTTC. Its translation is CASGLTGEGTQYF.

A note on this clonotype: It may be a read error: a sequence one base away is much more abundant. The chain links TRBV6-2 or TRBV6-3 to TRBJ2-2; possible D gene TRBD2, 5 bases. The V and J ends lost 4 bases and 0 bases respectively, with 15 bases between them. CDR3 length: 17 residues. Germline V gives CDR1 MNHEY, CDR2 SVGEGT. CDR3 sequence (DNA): TGTGCCAGCAGTTCTTTGGCTAGCCGGCCGAACACCGGGGAGCTGTTTTTT. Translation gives CASSSLASRPNTGELFF.

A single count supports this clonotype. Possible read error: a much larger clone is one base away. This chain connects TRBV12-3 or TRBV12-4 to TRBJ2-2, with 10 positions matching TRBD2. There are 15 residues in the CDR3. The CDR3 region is CTSSLGGLASGELFF. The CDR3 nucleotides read TGTACCAGCAGTTTAGGGGGACTAGCGTCTGGGGAGCTGTTTTTT.

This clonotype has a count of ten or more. The CDR3, as DNA: TGTGCCAGCAGTGCTGACATTCATGGCTACACCTTC. This gives the protein CASSADIHGYTF. The chain has TRBV6-1 and TRBJ1-2, with no clear D. Germline V CDR1 and CDR2: MNHNS, SASEGT. V was clipped by 4 bases and J by 6 bases, with 9 bases between them. CDR3 length equals 12 residues.

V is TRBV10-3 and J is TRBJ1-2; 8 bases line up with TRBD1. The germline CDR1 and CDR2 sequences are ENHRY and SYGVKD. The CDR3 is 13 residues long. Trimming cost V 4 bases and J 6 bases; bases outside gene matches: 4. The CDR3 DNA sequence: TGTGCCATCAGTGGAACAGGGGGAGATGGCTACACCTTC. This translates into CAISGTGGDGYTF.

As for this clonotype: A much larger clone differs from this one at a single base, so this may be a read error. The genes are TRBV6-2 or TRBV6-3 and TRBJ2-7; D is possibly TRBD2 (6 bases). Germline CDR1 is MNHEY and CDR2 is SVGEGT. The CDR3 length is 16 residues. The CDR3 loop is CASSSGPGLASYEQHF. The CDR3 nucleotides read TGTGCCAGCAGCTCCGGTCCGGGACTCGCATCCTACGAGCAGCACTTC.

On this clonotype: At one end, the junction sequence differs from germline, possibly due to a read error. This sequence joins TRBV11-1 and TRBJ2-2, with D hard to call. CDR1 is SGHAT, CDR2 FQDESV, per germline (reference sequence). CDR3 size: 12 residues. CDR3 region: CASSLNAGELFF. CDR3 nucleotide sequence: TGTGCCAGCAGCCTGAACGCCGGGGAGCTGTTTTTT.

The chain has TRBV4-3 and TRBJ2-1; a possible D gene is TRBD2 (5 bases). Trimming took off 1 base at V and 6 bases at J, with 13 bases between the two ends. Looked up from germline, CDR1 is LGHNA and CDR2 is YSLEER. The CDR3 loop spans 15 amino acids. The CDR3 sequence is CASSQGPKGANEQFF. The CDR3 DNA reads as TGCGCCAGCAGCCAAGGCCCTAAGGGAGCCAATGAGCAGTTCTTC.

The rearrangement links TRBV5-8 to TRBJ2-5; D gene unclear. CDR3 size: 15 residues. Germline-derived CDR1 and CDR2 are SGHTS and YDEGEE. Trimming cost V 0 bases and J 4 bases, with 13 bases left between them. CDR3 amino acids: CASSLGLKIGETQYF. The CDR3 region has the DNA TGTGCCAGCAGCTTGGGCCTCAAAATCGGAGAGACCCAGTACTTC.

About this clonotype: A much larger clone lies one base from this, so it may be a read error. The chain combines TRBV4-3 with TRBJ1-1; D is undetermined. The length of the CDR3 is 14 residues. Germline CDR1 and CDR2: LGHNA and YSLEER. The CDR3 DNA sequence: TGCGTCAGCAGCTCCTTAGGAGAGAACACTGAAGCTTTCTTT. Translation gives CVSSSLGENTEAFF.

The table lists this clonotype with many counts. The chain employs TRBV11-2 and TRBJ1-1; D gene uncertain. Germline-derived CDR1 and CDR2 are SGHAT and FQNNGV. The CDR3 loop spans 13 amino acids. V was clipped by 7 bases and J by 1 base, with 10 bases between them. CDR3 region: CASTPARNTEAFF. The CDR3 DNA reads TGTGCCAGCACTCCAGCCCGGAACACTGAAGCTTTCTTT.

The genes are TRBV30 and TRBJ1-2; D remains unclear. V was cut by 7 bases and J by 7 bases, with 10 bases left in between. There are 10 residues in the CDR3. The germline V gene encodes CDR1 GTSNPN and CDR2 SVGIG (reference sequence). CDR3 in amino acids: CASRSSGYTF. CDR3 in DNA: TGTGCCTCCCGGTCCAGTGGCTACACCTTC.